The entry below describes one T cell receptor (beta chain). Sequencing was performed with immunoSEQ multiplex PCR; in TCRdb, only in-frame clones are kept and a portion is missing. The sample carries about 220,000 clones, 82% recorded once. The data were taken from a study of blood T cell repertoires in COVID-19. Trimming shortened V by 4 bases and J by 4 bases, and 20 bases separated the two germline ends. The CDR3 is 16 amino acids. Germline assignment: CDR1 MDHEN and CDR2 SYDVKM. Material for sequencing was peripheral blood. The receptor was derived from a woman between 70 and 85 years old with COVID-19, enrolled during active disease. This chain connects TRBV28 to TRBJ2-7; D perhaps matches TRBD1 (6 bases). DNA of the CDR3: TGTGCCAGCAGTTCCCTAGACAGGTCCGTTTGGTACGAGCAGTACTTC. It is translated as CASSSLDRSVWYEQYF.